This T cell receptor (beta chain) was captured by sequencing in a study of blood T cell repertoires in COVID-19. The repertoire was sequenced with immunoSEQ multiplex PCR; TCRdb's copy has only in-frame clones and lacks some. The repertoire holds about 47,000 clones, with around nine tenths as singletons. This clonotype was obtained from a human donor with active COVID-19. The donor label of this sample is uncertain. The sample consisted of peripheral blood.

The CDR3 loop is CASSLIVLAGYNEQFF. The CDR3 nucleotides read TGTGCCAGCAGCTTAATAGTACTAGCGGGGTACAATGAGCAGTTCTTC. This rearrangement joins TRBV7-9 to TRBJ2-1, with 10 bases aligning to TRBD2. This CDR3 contains 16 residues. After removal of 2 bases from V and 4 bases from J, the junction contained 5 bases not matched to a gene. Germline CDR1 and CDR2: SEHNR and FQNEAQ (reference sequence).